This is a list of T cell receptor beta chains from one sample in a study of shared clonotypes between healthy human individuals. Measured with immunoSEQ multiplex PCR; TCRdb has only the in-frame clones, and not every one. Counted here are about 1.1 million clones, about 72% occurring once; the ten biggest clones make up 0.89%. The sequenced material came from memory CD4+ T cells from PBMCs. The source is a man aged 18-30 years in good health. Some clones in this sample may be carry-over from other donors' samples. The conserved cysteine and the conserved F or W are not part of the CDR3 here.

TRBV5-1 | ASSLEPGPTDTQY
TRBV11-2 | ASSTQGGAQF
TRBV27 | ASSPRPRPSDTQY
TRBV6-6 | ASNFEGQPQH
TRBV6-6 | ASSYSGNYEQY
TRBV28 | ASTQVTRNTEAF
TRBV30 | AWSVGTGNPYEQY
TRBV4-1 | ASSQDTGGRQF
TRBV10-3 | AISPRSGSGNEQF
TRBV6-1 | ASSENRGTQH
TRBV2 | ASRGVTSSYEQY
TRBV6-1 | ASSESATQF
TRBV7-2 | ASSLLTRETQY
TRBV6-5 | ASSSGQGMGYGYT
TRBV10-3 | AISDPGQGAYEQY
TRBV5-6 | ASTQLAGYTEAF
TRBV7-6 | ASSLDVLAGSSTQY
TRBV28 | ASSYPGTPDTQY
TRBV6-6 | ASSRRDSNTDTQY
TRBV4-3 | ASSHKQGDRSSSGANVLT
TRBV4-2 | ASSPLTGYSGNTIY
TRBV15 | ATSPGTGNNEQF